This T cell receptor beta chain emerged from a study of T-cell memory formation after mild COVID-19. This clonotype has ten or more counts. The antigen remains undetermined. TCRdb independently ran MiXCR on the 5' RACE reads; one entry per CDR3 protein. The sample records about 200,000 distinct CDR3 sequences, 9.5% being singletons. The V gene lost 1 base and the J gene lost 1 base, with 16 bases spanning the gap. The CDR3 is 17 residues long. Germline values: CDR1 SGHRS, CDR2 YFSETQ. General study points: CD8+ contracting clones occupied EMRA, while CD4+ ones occupied mainly CM and EM.

The sequence derives from a man aged 18-30 years who had mild COVID-19 (a few samples of this study predate the infection). Cell type and time point are not known. The chain uses TRBV5-1 and TRBJ2-3; D tentatively reads TRBD1 or TRBD2 (6 bases each). The source material was PBMCs or a T cell subset sorted from them (not recorded which). The CDR3 loop is CASSLSGGHSRTDTQYF. CDR3 nucleotides: TGCGCCAGCAGCTTGAGTGGGGGGCACTCCCGCACAGATACGCAGTATTTT. The whole variable domain, filled in from reference TRBV5-1 and TRBJ2-3, reads KAGVTQTPRYLIKTRGQQVTLSCSPISGHRSVSWYQQTPGQGLQFLFEYFSETQRNKGNFPGRFSGRQFSNSRSEMNVSTLELGDSALYLCASSLSGGHSRTDTQYFGPGTRLTVL.